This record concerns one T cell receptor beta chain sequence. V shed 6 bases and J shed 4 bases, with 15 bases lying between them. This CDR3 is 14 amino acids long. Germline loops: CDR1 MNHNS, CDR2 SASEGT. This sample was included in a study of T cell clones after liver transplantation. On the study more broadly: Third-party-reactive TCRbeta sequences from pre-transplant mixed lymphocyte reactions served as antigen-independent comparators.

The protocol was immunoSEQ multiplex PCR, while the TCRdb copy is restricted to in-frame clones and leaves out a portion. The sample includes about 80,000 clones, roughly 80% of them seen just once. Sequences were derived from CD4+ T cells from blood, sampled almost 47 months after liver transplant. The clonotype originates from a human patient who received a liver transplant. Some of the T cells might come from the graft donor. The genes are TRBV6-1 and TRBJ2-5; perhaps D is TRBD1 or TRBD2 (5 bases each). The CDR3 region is CASRQDPGRETQYF. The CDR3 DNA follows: TGTGCCAGCAGACAGGATCCAGGGAGAGAGACCCAGTACTTC.